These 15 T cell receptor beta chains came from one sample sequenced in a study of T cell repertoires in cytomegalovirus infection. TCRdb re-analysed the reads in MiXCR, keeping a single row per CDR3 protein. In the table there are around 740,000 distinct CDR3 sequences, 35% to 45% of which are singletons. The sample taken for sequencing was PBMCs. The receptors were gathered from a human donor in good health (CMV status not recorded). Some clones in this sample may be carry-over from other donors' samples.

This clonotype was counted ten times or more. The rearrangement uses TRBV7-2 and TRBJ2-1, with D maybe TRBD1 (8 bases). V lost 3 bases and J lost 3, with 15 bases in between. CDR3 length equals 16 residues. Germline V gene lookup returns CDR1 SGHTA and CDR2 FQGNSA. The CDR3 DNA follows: TGTGCCAGCAGCTTCACAGGGGGAGGGCTCTACAATGAGCAGTTCTTC. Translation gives CASSFTGGGLYNEQFF.

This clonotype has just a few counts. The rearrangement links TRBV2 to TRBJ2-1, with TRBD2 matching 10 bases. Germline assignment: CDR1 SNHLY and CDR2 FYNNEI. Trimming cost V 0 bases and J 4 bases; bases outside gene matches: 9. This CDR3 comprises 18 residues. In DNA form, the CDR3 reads TGTGCCAGCAGTGAAGCGAGAAAGCGGGGGGGCCAATACAATGAGCAGTTCTTC. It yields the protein CASSEARKRGGQYNEQFF.

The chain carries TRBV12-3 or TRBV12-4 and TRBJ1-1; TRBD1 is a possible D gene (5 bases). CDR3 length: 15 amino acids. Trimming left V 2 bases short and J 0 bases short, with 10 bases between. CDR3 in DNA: TGTGCCAGCAGTTTAAGGGGATTCATGAACACTGAAGCTTTCTTT. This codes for CASSLRGFMNTEAFF.

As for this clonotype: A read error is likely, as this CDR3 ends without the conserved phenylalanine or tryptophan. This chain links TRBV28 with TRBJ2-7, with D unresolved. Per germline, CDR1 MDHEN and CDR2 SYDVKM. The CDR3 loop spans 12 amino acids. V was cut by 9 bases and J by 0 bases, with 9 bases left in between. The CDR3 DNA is TGTGCCAGTCTCAGCGACTCCTACGAGCAGTACTTA. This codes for CASLSDSYEQYL.

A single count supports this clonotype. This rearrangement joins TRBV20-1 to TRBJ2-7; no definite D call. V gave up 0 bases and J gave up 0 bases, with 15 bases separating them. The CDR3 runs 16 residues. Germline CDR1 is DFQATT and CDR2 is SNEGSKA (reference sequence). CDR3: CSARDEFKQLSYEQYF. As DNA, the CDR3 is TGCAGTGCTAGAGATGAATTCAAACAGCTCTCCTACGAGCAGTACTTC.

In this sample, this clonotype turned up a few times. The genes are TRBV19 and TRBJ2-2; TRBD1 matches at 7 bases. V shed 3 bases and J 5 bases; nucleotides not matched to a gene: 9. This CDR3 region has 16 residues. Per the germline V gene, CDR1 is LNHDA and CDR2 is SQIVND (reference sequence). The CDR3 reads CASSIFGTDLTGELFF. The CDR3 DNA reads TGTGCCAGTAGTATTTTCGGGACAGACCTTACCGGGGAGCTGTTTTTT.

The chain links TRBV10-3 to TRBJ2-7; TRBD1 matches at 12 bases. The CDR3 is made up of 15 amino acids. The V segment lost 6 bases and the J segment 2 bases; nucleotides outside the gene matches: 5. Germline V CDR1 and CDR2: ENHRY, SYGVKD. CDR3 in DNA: TGTGCCATCAGAGACCGGGACAGGGGGCCCTACGAGCAGTACTTC. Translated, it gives CAIRDRDRGPYEQYF.

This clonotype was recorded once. The chain's CDR3 is CASSRGETQPQHF. CDR3 in DNA: TGTGCCAGCAGTAGAGGGGAAACTCAGCCCCAGCATTTT. The chain has TRBV12-3 or TRBV12-4 and TRBJ1-5; weak D call: TRBD1 (5 bases). The CDR3 sequence is 13 residues long. V lost 5 bases and J lost 6, with 11 bases in between.

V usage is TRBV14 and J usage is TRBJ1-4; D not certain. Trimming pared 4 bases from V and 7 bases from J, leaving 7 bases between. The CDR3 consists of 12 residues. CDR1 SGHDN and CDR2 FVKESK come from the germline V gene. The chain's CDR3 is CASSPSREKLFF. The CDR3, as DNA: TGTGCCAGCAGCCCGTCACGTGAAAAACTGTTTTTT.

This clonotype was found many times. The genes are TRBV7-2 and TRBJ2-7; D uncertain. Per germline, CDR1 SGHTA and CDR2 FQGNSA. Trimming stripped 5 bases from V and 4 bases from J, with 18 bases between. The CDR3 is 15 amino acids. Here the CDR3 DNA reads TGTGCCAGCAGCCCCCCGGCACTGCGTAGGTACGAGCAGTACTTC. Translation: CASSPPALRRYEQYF.

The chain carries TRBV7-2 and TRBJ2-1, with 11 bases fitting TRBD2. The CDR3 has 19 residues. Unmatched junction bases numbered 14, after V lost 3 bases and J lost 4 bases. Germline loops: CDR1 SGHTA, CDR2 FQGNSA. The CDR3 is CASSFLGLAERGGYNEQFF. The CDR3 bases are TGTGCCAGCAGCTTCCTGGGACTAGCGGAGAGGGGCGGGTACAATGAGCAGTTCTTC.

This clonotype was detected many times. This chain's CDR3 is CASARDSRYNEQFF. The CDR3 DNA sequence: TGTGCCAGCGCCCGGGACTCCCGGTACAATGAGCAGTTCTTC. The chain recombines TRBV7-2 with TRBJ2-1, with a possible D match to TRBD2 (6 bases). Germline assignment: CDR1 SGHTA and CDR2 FQGNSA. Deletions cut 8 bases from V and 4 bases from J, with 15 bases between. This CDR3 is 14 amino acids long. The full variable domain, with the rest looked up from reference TRBV7-2 and TRBJ2-1, is GAGVSQSPSNKVTEKGKDVELRCDPISGHTALYWYRQSLGQGLEFLIYFQGNSAPDKSGLPSDRFSAERTGGSVSTLTIQRTQQEDSAVYLCASARDSRYNEQFFGPGTRLTVL.

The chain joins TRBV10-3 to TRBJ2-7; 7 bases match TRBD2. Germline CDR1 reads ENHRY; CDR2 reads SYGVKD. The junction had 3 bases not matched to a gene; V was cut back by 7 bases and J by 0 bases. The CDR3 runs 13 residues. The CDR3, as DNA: TGTGCCATCAAAGCGGGGAACTCCTACGAGCAGTACTTC. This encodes CAIKAGNSYEQYF.

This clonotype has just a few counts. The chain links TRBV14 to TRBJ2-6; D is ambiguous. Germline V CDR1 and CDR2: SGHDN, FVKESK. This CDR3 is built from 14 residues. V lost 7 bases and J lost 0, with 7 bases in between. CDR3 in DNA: TGTGCCAGCACCCGAAGCTCTGGGGCCAACGTCCTGACTTTC. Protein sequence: CASTRSSGANVLTF.

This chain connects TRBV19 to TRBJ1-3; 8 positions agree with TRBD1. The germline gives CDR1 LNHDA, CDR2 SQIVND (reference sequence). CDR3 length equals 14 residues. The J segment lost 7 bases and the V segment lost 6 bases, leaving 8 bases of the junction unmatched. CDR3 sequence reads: CASSPDRASNTIYF. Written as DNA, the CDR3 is TGTGCCAGTAGCCCGGACAGGGCTTCTAACACCATATATTTT.